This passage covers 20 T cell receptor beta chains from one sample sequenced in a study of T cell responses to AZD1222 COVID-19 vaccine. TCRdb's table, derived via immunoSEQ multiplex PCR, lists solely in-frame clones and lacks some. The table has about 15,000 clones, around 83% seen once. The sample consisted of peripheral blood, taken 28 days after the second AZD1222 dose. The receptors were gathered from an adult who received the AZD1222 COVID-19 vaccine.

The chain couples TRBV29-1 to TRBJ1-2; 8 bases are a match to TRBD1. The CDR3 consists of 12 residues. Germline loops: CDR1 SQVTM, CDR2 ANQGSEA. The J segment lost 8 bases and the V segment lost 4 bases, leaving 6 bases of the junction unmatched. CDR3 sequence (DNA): TGCAGCGTTGGCCAGACAGGGGAGGGCTACACCTTC. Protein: CSVGQTGEGYTF.

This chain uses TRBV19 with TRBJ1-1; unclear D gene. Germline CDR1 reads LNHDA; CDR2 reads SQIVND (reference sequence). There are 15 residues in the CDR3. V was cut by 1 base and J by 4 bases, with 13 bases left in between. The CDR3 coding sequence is TGTGCCAGTAGTATAGTACCGGCCCCGACCACTGAAGCTTTCTTT. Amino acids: CASSIVPAPTTEAFF.

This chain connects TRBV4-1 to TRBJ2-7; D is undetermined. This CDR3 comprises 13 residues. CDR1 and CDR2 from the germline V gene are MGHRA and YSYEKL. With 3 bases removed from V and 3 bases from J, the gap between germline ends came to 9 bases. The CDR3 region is CASSHARDYEQYF. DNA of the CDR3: TGCGCCAGCAGCCATGCAAGGGACTACGAGCAGTACTTC.

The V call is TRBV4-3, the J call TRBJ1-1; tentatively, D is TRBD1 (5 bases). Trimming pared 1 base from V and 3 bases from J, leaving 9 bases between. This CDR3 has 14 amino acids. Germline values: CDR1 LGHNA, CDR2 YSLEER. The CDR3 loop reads CASSQVSRDTEAFF. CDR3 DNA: TGCGCCAGCAGCCAAGTTTCCAGGGACACTGAAGCTTTCTTT.

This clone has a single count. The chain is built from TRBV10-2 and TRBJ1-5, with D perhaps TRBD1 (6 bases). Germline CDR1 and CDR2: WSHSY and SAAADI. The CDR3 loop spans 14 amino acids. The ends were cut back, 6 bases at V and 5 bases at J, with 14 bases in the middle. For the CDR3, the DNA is TGCGCCAGCAGGCCACAGGGAAACGATCAGCCCCAGCATTTT. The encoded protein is CASRPQGNDQPQHF.

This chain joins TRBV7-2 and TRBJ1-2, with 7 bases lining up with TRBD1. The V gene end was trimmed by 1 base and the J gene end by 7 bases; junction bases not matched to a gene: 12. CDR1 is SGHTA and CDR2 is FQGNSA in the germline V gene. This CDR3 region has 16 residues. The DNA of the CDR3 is TGTGCCAGCAGCTTAGTCGTCTTTGGGCAGGGGGTTGGCTACACCTTC. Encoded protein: CASSLVVFGQGVGYTF.

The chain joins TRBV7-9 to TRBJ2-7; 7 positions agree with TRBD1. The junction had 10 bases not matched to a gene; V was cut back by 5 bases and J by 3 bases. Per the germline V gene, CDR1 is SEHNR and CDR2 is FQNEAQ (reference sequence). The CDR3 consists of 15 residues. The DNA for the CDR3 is TGTGCCAGCAGCAATCCGGGACAGCTACACTACGAGCAGTACTTC. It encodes CASSNPGQLHYEQYF.

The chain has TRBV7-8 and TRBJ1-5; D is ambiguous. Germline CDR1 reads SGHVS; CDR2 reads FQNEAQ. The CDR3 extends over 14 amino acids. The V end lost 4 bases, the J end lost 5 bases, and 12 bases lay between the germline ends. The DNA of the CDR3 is TGTGCCAGCAGCTCACCCTCTACTTATCAGCCCCAGCATTTT. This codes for CASSSPSTYQPQHF.

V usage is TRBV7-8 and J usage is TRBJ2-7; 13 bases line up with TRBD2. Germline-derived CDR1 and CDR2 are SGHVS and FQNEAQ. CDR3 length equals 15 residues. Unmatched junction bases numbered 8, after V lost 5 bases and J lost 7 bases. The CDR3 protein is CASSPTGLAGKEQYF. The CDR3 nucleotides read TGTGCCAGCAGCCCGACGGGACTAGCGGGGAAAGAGCAGTACTTC.

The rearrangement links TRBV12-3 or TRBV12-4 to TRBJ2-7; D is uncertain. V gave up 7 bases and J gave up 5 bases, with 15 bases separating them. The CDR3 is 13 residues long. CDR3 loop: CASTRGVWNEQYF. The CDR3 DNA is TGTGCCAGCACCAGAGGAGTGTGGAACGAGCAGTACTTC.

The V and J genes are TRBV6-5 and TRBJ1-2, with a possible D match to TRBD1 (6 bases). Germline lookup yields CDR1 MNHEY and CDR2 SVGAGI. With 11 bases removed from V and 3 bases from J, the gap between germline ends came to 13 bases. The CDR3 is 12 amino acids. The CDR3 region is CALEEGDYGYTF. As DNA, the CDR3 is TGTGCCCTCGAGGAGGGGGACTATGGCTACACCTTC.

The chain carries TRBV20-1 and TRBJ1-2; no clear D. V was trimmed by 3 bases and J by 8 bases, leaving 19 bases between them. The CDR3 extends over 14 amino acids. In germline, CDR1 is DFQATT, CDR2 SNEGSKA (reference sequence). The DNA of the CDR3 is TGCAGTGCTAGTGGAGGGCTGCTTTCAAGAGGCTACACCTTC. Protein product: CSASGGLLSRGYTF.

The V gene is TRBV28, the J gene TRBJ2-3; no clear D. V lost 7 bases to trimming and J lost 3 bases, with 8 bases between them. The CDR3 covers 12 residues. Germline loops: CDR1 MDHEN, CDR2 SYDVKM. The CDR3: CASTIGTDTQYF. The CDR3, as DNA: TGTGCCAGCACCATTGGGACAGATACGCAGTATTTT.

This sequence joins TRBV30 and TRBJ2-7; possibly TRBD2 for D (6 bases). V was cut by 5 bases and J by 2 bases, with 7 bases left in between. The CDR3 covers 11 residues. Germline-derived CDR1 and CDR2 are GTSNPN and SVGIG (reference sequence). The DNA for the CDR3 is TGTGCCTGGGGGGAGGCCTACGAGCAGTACTTC. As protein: CAWGEAYEQYF.

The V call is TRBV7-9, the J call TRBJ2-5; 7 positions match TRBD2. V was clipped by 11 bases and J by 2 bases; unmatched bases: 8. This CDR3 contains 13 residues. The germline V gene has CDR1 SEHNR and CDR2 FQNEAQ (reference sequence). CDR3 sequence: CAGSGGVQETQYF. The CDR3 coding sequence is TGTGCCGGCTCGGGGGGTGTTCAAGAGACCCAGTACTTC.

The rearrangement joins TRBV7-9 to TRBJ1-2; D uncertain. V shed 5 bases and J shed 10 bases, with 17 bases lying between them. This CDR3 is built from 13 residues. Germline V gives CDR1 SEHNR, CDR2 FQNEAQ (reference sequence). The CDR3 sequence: CASSPNAQSVYTF. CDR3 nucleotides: TGTGCCAGCAGCCCAAATGCGCAGTCTGTCTACACCTTC.

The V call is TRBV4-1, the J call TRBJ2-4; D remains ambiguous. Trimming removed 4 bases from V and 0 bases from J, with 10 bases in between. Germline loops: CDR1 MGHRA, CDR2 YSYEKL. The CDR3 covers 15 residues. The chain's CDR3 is CASSLATLAKNIQYF. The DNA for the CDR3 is TGCGCCAGCAGCCTGGCGACCCTAGCCAAAAACATTCAGTACTTC.

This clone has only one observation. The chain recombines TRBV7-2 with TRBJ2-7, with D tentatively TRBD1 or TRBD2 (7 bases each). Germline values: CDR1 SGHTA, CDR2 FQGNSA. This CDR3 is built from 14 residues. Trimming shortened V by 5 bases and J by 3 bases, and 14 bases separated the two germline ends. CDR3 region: CASSGQGGIYEQYF. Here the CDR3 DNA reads TGTGCCAGCAGCGGGCAGGGGGGGATCTACGAGCAGTACTTC.

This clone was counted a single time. The CDR3 loop is CASSQEISRTVGSQYF. CDR3 DNA: TGCGCCAGCAGCCAAGAAATTTCCCGGACAGTAGGTTCCCAGTACTTC. The chain combines TRBV4-3 with TRBJ2-5; possible D gene TRBD1, 6 bases. The CDR3 extends over 16 amino acids. Germline CDR1 LGHNA, CDR2 YSLEER. V lost 0 bases and J lost 9, with 20 bases in between.

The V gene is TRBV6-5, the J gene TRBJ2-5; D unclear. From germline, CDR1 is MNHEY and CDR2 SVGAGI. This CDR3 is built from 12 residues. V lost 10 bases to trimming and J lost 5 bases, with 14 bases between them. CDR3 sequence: CATRTLEETQYF. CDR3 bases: TGTGCCACCAGGACCCTAGAGGAGACCCAGTACTTC.